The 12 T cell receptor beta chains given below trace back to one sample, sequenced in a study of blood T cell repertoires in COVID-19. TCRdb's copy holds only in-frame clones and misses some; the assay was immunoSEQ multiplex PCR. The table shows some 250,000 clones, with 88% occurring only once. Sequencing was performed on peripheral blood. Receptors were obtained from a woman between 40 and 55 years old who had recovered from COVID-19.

The CDR3 here is CASSIGTGTNSSPLHF. The CDR3 bases are TGTGCCAGTAGTATTGGAACAGGGACAAACTCCTCACCCCTCCACTTT. This sequence joins TRBV19 and TRBJ1-6, with D possibly being TRBD1 (6 bases). CDR3 length: 16 residues. Per germline, CDR1 LNHDA and CDR2 SQIVND (reference sequence). Between the trimmed V and J ends, which lost 3 bases and 10 bases, there was a span of 19 bases.

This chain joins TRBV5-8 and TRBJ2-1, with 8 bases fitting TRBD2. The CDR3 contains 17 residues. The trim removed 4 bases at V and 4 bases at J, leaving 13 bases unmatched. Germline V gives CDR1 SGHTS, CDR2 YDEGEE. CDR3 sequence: CASSLLGLAGPYNEQFF. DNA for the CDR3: TGTGCCAGCAGCCTTTTGGGGCTAGCGGGCCCTTACAATGAGCAGTTCTTC.

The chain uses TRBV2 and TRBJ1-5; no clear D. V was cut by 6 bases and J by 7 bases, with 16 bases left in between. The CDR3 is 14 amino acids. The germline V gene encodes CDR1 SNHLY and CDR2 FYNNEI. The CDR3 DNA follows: TGTGCCAGCAGGAAGCAGGCTCAATCACAGCCCCAGCATTTT. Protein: CASRKQAQSQPQHF.

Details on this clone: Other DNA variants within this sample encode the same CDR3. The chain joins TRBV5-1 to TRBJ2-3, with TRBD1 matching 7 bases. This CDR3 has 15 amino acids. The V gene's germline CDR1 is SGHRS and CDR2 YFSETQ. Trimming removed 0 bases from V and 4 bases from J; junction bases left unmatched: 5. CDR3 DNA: TGCGCCAGCAGCTTGGTGGGTAGGGGGCCAGATACGCAGTATTTT. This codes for CASSLVGRGPDTQYF.

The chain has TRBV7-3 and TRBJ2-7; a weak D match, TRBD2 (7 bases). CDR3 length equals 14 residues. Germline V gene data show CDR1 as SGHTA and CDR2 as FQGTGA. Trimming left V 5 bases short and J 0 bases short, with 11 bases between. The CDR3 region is CASSQGGGSYEQYF. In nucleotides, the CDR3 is TGTGCCAGCAGCCAGGGAGGGGGCTCCTACGAGCAGTACTTC.

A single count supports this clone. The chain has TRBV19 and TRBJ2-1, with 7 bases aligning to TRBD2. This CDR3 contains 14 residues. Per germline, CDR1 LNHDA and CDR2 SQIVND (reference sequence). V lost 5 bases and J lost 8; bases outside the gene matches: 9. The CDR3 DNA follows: TGTGCCAGTAGTTCCCTGGGGGGAGGGGATGAGCAGTTCTTC. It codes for CASSSLGGGDEQFF.

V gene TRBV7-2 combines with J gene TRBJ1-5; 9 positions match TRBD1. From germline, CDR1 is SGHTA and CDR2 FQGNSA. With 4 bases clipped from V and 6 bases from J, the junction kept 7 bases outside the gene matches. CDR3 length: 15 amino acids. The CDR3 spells CASSSAPGQGQPQHF. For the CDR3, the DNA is TGTGCCAGCAGCTCGGCCCCGGGACAGGGTCAGCCCCAGCATTTT. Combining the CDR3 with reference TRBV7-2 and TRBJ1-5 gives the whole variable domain GAGVSQSPSNKVTEKGKDVELRCDPISGHTALYWYRQSLGQGLEFLIYFQGNSAPDKSGLPSDRFSAERTGGSVSTLTIQRTQQEDSAVYLCASSSAPGQGQPQHFGDGTRLSIL.

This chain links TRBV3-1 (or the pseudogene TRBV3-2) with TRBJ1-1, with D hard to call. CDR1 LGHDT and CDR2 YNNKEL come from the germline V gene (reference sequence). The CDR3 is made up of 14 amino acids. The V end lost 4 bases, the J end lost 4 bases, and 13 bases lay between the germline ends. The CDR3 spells CASSLGVGSTEAFF. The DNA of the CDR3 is TGTGCCAGCAGCCTGGGTGTGGGGAGCACTGAAGCTTTCTTT.

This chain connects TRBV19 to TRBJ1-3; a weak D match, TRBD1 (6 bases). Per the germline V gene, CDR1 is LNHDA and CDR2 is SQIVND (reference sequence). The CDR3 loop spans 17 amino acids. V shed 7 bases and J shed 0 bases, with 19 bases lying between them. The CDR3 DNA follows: TGTGCCAGTACCCGGACAGCCGGGGCCCTCTCTGGAAACACCATATATTTT. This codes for CASTRTAGALSGNTIYF. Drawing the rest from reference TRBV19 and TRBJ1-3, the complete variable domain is DGGITQSPKYLFRKEGQNVTLSCEQNLNHDAMYWYRQDPGQGLRLIYYSQIVNDFQKGDIAEGYSVSREKKESFPLTVTSAQKNPTAFYLCASTRTAGALSGNTIYFGEGSWLTVV.

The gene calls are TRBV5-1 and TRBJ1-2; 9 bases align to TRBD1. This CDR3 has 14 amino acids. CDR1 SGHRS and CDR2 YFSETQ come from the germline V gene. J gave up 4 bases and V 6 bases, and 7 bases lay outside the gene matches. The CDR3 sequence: CASTGGQGIYGYTF. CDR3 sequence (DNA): TGCGCCAGCACGGGGGGACAGGGAATCTATGGCTACACCTTC.

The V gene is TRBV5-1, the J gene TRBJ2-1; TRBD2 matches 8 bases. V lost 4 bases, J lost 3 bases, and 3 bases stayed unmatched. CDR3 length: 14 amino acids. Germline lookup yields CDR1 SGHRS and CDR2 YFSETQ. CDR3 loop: CASSASGSYNEQFF. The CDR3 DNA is TGCGCCAGCAGCGCCAGCGGGAGCTACAATGAGCAGTTCTTC.

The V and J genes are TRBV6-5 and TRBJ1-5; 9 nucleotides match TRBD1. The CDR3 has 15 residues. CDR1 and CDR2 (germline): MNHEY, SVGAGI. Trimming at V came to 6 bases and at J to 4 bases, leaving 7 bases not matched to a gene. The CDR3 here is CASRKGDRENQPQHF. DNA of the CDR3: TGTGCCAGCAGAAAGGGGGACAGGGAGAATCAGCCCCAGCATTTT.